The 4 T cell receptor beta chains below come from one sample, sequenced in a study of PD-1 blockade in mismatch repair-deficient tumors. Sequenced by immunoSEQ multiplex PCR; TCRdb stores in-frame clones only, minus some. The sample yields about 16,000 clones, 65% to 85% seen once. This specimen was PBMCs, taken 4 weeks after starting pembrolizumab. These receptors originate from an adult with mismatch repair-deficient cancer.

This clone has a single count. The chain has TRBV28 and TRBJ2-1; D possibly corresponds to TRBD2 (6 bases). The germline V and J ends were trimmed by 3 bases and 6 bases, with 15 bases remaining between them. In germline, CDR1 is MDHEN, CDR2 SYDVKM. This CDR3 spans 15 amino acids. CDR3 amino acids: CASSFTGRSVNEQFF. CDR3 coding DNA: TGTGCCAGCAGTTTCACGGGGAGGAGTGTCAATGAGCAGTTCTTC.

The rearrangement joins TRBV5-1 to TRBJ1-4, with D possibly matching TRBD1 (6 bases). The CDR3 runs to 14 residues. The germline V gene encodes CDR1 SGHRS and CDR2 YFSETQ. V was clipped by 5 bases and J by 1 base, with 9 bases between them. The CDR3 reads CASREQGTNEKLFF. CDR3 nucleotides: TGCGCCAGCAGGGAACAGGGAACTAATGAAAAACTGTTTTTT.

The CDR3 DNA reads as TGTGCCAGCATAGGGGGGGAGAAGCCCCAGCATTTT. It encodes CASIGGEKPQHF. The chain is built from TRBV6-1 and TRBJ1-5; D perhaps matches TRBD1 (6 bases). V was shortened by 7 bases and J by 8 bases, with 12 bases between the two germline ends. The germline V gene encodes CDR1 MNHNS and CDR2 SASEGT. This CDR3 contains 12 residues.

In its sample, this clone was seen once. This rearrangement joins TRBV7-9 to TRBJ1-5, with 11 bases matching TRBD1. The CDR3 runs to 17 residues. V lost 1 base and J lost 2; bases outside the gene matches: 4. CDR1 and CDR2 (germline): SEHNR, FQNEAQ (reference sequence). The CDR3 is CASSLGTGGFGNQPQHF. The CDR3 DNA sequence: TGTGCCAGCAGCTTAGGGACAGGGGGCTTTGGCAATCAGCCCCAGCATTTT.